This T cell receptor (beta chain) was documented in a study of T cell repertoires in cytomegalovirus infection. Study details: Through public TCR beta signatures, both CMV infection and matching HLA type were indicated. Findings and limits, study-wide: In two of eight donors, the top clonotype was HLA-C-restricted CMV-specific.

Germline V gives CDR1 GTSNPN, CDR2 SVGIG (reference sequence). V shed 0 bases and J shed 0 bases, with 5 bases lying between them. CDR3 length: 13 residues. Using its own MiXCR run on the reads, TCRdb lists one record per CDR3 protein. The table has approximately 340,000 distinct CDR3 sequences, roughly 28% seen once; the top ten hold about 20%. A note on this clonotype: As yet, its antigen is unknown.

The rearrangement links TRBV30 to TRBJ1-1, with unresolved D. The sample in question was cultured PBMCs, obtained from culture after CMV antigen stimulation. This receptor was taken from a human donor in good health (CMV status not recorded). Some clones in this sample may be carry-over from other donors' samples. CDR3 loop: CAWSVGLNTEAFF. The CDR3 nucleotides are TGTGCCTGGAGTGTAGGGTTGAACACTGAAGCTTTCTTT.